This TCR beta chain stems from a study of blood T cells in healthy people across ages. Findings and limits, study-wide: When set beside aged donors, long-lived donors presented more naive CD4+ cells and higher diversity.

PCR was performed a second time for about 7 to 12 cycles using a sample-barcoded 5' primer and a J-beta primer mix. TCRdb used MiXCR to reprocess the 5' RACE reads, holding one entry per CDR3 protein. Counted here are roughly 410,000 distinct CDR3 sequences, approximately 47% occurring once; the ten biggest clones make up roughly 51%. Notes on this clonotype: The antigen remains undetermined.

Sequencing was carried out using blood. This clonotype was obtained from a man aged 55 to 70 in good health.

The CDR3: CASRDSITKSGANVLTF. The CDR3, as DNA: TGCGCCAGCAGGGACAGCATAACAAAATCTGGGGCCAACGTCCTGACTTTC. The V and J genes are TRBV5-1 and TRBJ2-6; weak D call: TRBD1 (6 bases). Trimming stripped 5 bases from V and 1 base from J, with 16 bases between. Germline assignment: CDR1 SGHRS and CDR2 YFSETQ. The CDR3 has 17 amino acids.